This T cell receptor beta chain was identified during a study of T-cell memory formation after mild COVID-19 (dated by TCRdb to 2020 to 2022). Study-level background: TCR sequence clusters from the two donors were found to be largely donor specific. The cohort was made up of two young adult volunteers, one female and one male, who were previously healthy. T-cell clones expanding and contracting after mild COVID-19 in a couple of donors were tracked by longitudinal TCRalpha and TCRbeta repertoire sequencing.

Sequenced using an Illumina NovaSeq 6000. TCRalpha and TCRbeta cDNA libraries were constructed by 5'RACE with constant-segment primers, with sample barcodes and unique molecular identifiers being introduced. RNA was extracted from every sample with Trizol reagent. Amplification of the libraries took two PCR steps, and the second step added a second sample barcode plus Illumina TruSeq adapters. Libraries were sequenced on an Illumina NovaSeq with 2 x 150 bp paired-end reads. As for how the authors treated the data: The reads were demultiplexed and collapsed into UMI-guided consensus sequences using migec v1.2.7. Using mixcr v2.1.11, the UMI consensuses were aligned to TRA and TRB V and J templates and assembled into clonotypes. A clonotype was counted as expanded or contracted only if both edgeR and NoisET called the change significant, with noise models trained on biological replicates. edgeR calls used a false discovery rate-adjusted p below 0.01 and a log2 fold-change threshold of 1. As an exploratory analysis of dynamics, max-normalized trajectories of the 1000 most abundant clonotypes were examined by PCA with hierarchical clustering. Separately sequenced CD4+ and CD8+ repertoires were used to assign a CD4 or CD8 phenotype to each responding clone. TCRdb's own reprocessing of the public reads used fastp at Q25 and MiXCR and kept productive beta chains. Each CDR3 protein appears once, grouped with its most common genes and DNA. In this record, the V and J calls reflect TCRdb's handling and not the investigators' own analysis. The table for this sample lists about 420,000 distinct CDR3 sequences; about a quarter of them were counted only once. The biggest ten clones account for 13% of the sample.

Ficoll-Paque density gradient centrifugation was the method used to isolate PBMCs. The CDR3 contains 12 residues, cysteine and phenylalanine counted. Kept here is only the CDR3 DNA, which spans 36 bases and is read in frame from base 1. Deletion took 6 bases off V and 6 bases off J, with a span of 10 bases between the germline ends. From the germline V gene (reference sequence), CDR1 is SEHNR and CDR2 is FQNEAQ. This clonotype was counted between two and nine times. The clone's antigen remains unknown. Base qualities were left out, and no much larger clone turns up one base away. The full study reports these points: SARS-CoV-2 specificity of the second-wave clones peaking on day 37 was not confirmed. Some responding clones were found in pre-infection memory, which suggests that pre-existing cross-reactive memory T cells took part in the SARS-CoV-2 response. The study covered only a couple of mild cases, and larger cohorts including severe cases with pre-infection samples were considered necessary. Clones contracting from day 15 to 85 had balanced CD4/CD8 phenotypes, while a second wave expanding from day 15 to 37 was biased towards CD4+. Contracting CD4+ clones appeared mostly in the CM and EM memory subsets, whereas CD8+ clones were enriched in EMRA.

This TCR came from an adult woman who had mild COVID-19 (a few samples of this study predate the infection). The sample titles of this study are shuffled in the database, so cell type and time point are left out; the donor was told from shared clones. In this chain, TRBV7-9 is recombined with TRBJ2-3; the D gene is perhaps TRBD2, from 5 matching bases. The specimen sequenced was PBMCs or a T cell subset sorted from them (not recorded which). The CDR3 region: CASSSGVDTQYF. The nucleotide sequence is TGTGCCAGCAGTTCCGGGGTGGATACGCAGTATTTT.